This is a list of T cell receptor beta chains from one sample in a study of cytomegalovirus exposure and HLA in healthy donors. Sequenced by immunoSEQ multiplex PCR; TCRdb stores in-frame clones only, minus some. Found here are approximately 110,000 clones, 78% of them singletons; the top ten hold less than 4.5%. The specimen was PBMCs. Receptors originate from a middle-aged man in good health and CMV-seronegative. CDR3s include the opening cysteine and the closing phenylalanine or tryptophan. Each record gives: D gene, V gene, J gene, clone size, CDR3 protein, CDR3 DNA. The D gene is left open where the match is weak. Expanded clones are given a class, and other clones once, few, many or no size at all.

TRBD1	TRBV7-8	TRBJ2-3	-	CASSLLPGQGRSDTQYF	TGTGCCAGCAGCCTTCTACCGGGACAGGGAAGATCAGATACGCAGTATTTT
-	TRBV7-2	TRBJ2-5	-	CASSFPGETQYF	TGTGCCAGCAGCTTTCCAGGAGAGACCCAGTACTTC
TRBD2	TRBV29-1	TRBJ2-5	-	CSVATVAGSGTQYF	TGCAGCGTCGCTACGGTAGCGGGGAGTGGGACCCAGTACTTC
TRBD2	TRBV4-3	TRBJ2-1	-	CASSQDVGAGGRDEQFF	TGCGCCAGCAGCCAAGATGTCGGAGCGGGGGGGCGGGATGAGCAGTTCTTC
-	TRBV19	TRBJ2-6	-	CASSIPGEVGGANVLTF	TGTGCCAGTAGTATTCCAGGGGAAGTTGGTGGGGCCAACGTCCTGACTTTC
-	TRBV6-1	TRBJ1-5	-	CASSESQSNQPQHF	TGTGCCAGCAGTGAAAGTCAGTCCAATCAGCCCCAGCATTTT
-	TRBV5-1	TRBJ2-7	-	CASSLRKGAYEQYF	TGCGCCAGCAGCCTCCGTAAGGGGGCCTACGAGCAGTACTTC
-	TRBV6-6	TRBJ1-2	-	CASSYGGRLYGYTF	TGTGCCAGCAGTTACGGTGGCAGGCTTTATGGCTACACCTTC
-	TRBV7-2	TRBJ1-1	-	CASSPGRGTEAFF	TGTGCCAGCAGCCCTGGTAGGGGCACTGAAGCTTTCTTT
TRBD1	TRBV27	TRBJ2-7	once	CASSFGQGVGLYEQYF	TGTGCCAGCAGTTTCGGACAGGGGGTAGGGTTGTACGAGCAGTACTTC
TRBD1	TRBV7-2	TRBJ1-3	-	CASSPRGRGNTIYF	TGTGCCAGCAGCCCCAGGGGGCGCGGAAACACCATATATTTT
TRBD1	TRBV6-6	TRBJ2-2	-	CASSDPGQYTGELFF	TGTGCCAGCAGTGACCCGGGACAGTACACCGGGGAGCTGTTTTTT
-	TRBV7-9	TRBJ1-2	-	CASSLGGTNYGYTF	TGTGCCAGCAGCCTCGGAGGGACCAACTATGGCTACACCTTC
-	TRBV6-6	TRBJ2-3	-	CATHRRGATDTQYF	TGTGCCACGCATCGACGGGGGGCCACAGATACGCAGTATTTT
TRBD1	TRBV6-7	TRBJ1-3	-	CASRTGTEVTPSGNTIYF	TGTGCCAGCCGAACCGGGACAGAGGTCACTCCCTCTGGAAACACCATATATTTT
-	TRBV7-9	TRBJ2-5	-	CASTGEAEGETQYF	TGTGCCAGCACCGGGGAGGCGGAAGGGGAGACCCAGTACTTC
TRBD1	TRBV27	TRBJ2-7	-	CASSTRDRASYEQYF	TGTGCCAGCAGTACCCGGGACAGGGCTTCCTACGAGCAGTACTTC
-	TRBV7-9	TRBJ2-2	-	CASSPGTQAGELFF	TGTGCCAGCAGCCCGGGGACACAGGCCGGGGAGCTGTTTTTT
TRBD2	TRBV6-7	TRBJ2-3	-	CASSSPRALAGGPDTQYF	TGTGCCAGCAGTTCCCCACGCGCTCTAGCGGGGGGTCCTGATACGCAGTATTTT
-	TRBV2	TRBJ2-1	-	CASSRNEQFF	TGTGCCAGCAGCCGCAATGAGCAGTTCTTC
TRBD1	TRBV5-8	TRBJ1-4	-	CASSSGQYNEKLFF	TGTGCCAGCAGCTCGGGACAGTATAATGAAAAACTGTTTTTT
TRBD1	TRBV5-4	TRBJ1-1	-	CASSRTGRSEAFF	TGTGCCAGCAGCCGGACAGGGAGGTCTGAAGCTTTCTTT
-	TRBV5-4	TRBJ1-2	few	CASSIGGGSYYGYTF	TGTGCCAGCAGCATAGGCGGGGGGAGCTACTATGGCTACACCTTC
-	TRBV7-9	TRBJ1-2	-	CSSSAQITPVYGYTF	TGTTCCAGCAGTGCACAGATCACCCCAGTTTACGGCTACACCTTC
-	TRBV7-6	TRBJ2-3	-	CASSLDGGRDTQYF	TGTGCCAGCAGCTTAGATGGGGGGAGAGATACGCAGTATTTT
TRBD1	TRBV11-2	TRBJ2-7	once	CASSTFRTGRKNEQYF	TGTGCCAGCAGCACCTTCCGGACAGGTCGTAAGAACGAGCAGTACTTC
-	TRBV5-4	TRBJ2-1	-	CASSLAGVPYNEQFF	TGTGCCAGCAGCTTGGCCGGGGTTCCCTACAATGAGCAGTTCTTC
-	TRBV7-2	TRBJ2-3	-	CASSLESGTQYF	TGTGCCAGCAGCTTAGAGTCAGGCACGCAGTATTTT
-	TRBV9	TRBJ2-1	few	CASSVGRSSYNEQFF	TGTGCCAGCAGCGTAGGCAGAAGCTCCTACAATGAGCAGTTCTTC
TRBD1	TRBV4-1	TRBJ2-1	-	CASSHRDRPEQFF	TGCGCCAGCAGCCATCGGGACAGACCTGAGCAGTTCTTC
-	TRBV4-3	TRBJ1-3	-	CASSQDPQGRNTIYF	TGCGCCAGCAGCCAAGATCCCCAGGGGAGAAACACCATATATTTT
-	TRBV7-3	TRBJ2-7	-	CASSEGGSGEQYF	TGTGCCAGCAGCGAAGGGGGTTCAGGAGAGCAGTACTTC
TRBD1	TRBV27	TRBJ2-2	-	CASSIQGATYTGELFF	TGTGCCAGTTCAATACAGGGGGCTACGTACACCGGGGAGCTGTTTTTT
TRBD1	TRBV15	TRBJ1-2	-	CATSRAGQGLGYTF	TGTGCCACCAGCAGAGCGGGACAGGGGCTTGGCTACACCTTC
TRBD1	TRBV7-2	TRBJ1-2	once	CASSLRGTASVQYTF	TGTGCCAGCAGCCTAAGAGGGACAGCCTCGGTTCAATACACCTTC
TRBD1	TRBV7-2	TRBJ2-7	-	CASSLAGTGFSYEQYF	TGTGCCAGCAGCTTAGCCGGGACAGGCTTCTCCTACGAGCAGTACTTC
-	TRBV28	TRBJ2-1	-	CASSFSNYNEQFF	TGTGCCAGCAGTTTTTCCAACTACAATGAGCAGTTCTTC